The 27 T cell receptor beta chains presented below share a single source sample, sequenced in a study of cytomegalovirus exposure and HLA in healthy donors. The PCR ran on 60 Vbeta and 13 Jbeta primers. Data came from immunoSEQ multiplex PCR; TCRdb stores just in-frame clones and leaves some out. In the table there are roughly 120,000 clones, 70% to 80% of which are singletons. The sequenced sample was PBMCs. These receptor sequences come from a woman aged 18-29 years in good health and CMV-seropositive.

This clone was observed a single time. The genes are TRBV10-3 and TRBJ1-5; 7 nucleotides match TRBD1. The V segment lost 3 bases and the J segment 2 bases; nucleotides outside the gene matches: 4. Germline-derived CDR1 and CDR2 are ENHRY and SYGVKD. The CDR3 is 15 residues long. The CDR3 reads CAISENGQGNQPQHF. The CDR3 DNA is TGTGCCATCAGTGAAAACGGACAGGGCAATCAGCCCCAGCATTTT.

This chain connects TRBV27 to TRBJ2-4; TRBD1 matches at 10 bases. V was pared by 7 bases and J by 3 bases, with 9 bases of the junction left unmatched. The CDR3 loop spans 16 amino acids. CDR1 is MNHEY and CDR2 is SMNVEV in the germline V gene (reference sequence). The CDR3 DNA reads TGTGCCAGCACCCCGGGACAGGGGAAGAGCAAAAACATTCAGTACTTC. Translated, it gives CASTPGQGKSKNIQYF.

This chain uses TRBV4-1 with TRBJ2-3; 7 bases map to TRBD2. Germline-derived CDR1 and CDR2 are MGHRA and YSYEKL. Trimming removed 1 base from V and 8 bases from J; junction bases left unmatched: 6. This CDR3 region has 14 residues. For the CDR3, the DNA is TGCGCCAGCAGCCAAGGGGGAGGGGTCGCTACGCAGTATTTT. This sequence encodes CASSQGGGVATQYF.

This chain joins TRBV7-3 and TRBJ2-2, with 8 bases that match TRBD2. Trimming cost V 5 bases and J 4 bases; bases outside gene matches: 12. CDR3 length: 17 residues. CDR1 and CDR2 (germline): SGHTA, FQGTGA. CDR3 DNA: TGTGCCAGCAGCCGGGGTAGGACTAGCCCGGGCACCGGGGAGCTGTTTTTT. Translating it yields CASSRGRTSPGTGELFF.

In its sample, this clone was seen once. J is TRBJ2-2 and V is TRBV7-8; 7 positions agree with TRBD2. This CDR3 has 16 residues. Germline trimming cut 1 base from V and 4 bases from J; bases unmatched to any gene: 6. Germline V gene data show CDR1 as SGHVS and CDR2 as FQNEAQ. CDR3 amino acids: CASSLEHGRSTGELFF. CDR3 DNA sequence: TGTGCCAGCAGCTTAGAACACGGGAGGTCCACCGGGGAGCTGTTTTTT.

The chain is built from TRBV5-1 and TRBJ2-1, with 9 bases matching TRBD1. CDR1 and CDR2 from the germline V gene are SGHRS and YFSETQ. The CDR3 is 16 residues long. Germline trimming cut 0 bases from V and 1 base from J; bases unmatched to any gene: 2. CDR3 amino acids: CASSLGGTGSYNEQFF. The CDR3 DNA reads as TGCGCCAGCAGCTTGGGGGGGACAGGGTCCTACAATGAGCAGTTCTTC.

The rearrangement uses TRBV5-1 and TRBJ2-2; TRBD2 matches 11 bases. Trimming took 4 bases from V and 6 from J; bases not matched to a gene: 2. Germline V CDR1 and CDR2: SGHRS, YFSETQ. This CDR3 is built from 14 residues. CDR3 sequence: CASSGTSGAGELFF. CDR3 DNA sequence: TGCGCCAGCAGCGGGACTAGCGGAGCCGGGGAGCTGTTTTTT. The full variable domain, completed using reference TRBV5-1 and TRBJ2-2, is KAGVTQTPRYLIKTRGQQVTLSCSPISGHRSVSWYQQTPGQGLQFLFEYFSETQRNKGNFPGRFSGRQFSNSRSEMNVSTLELGDSALYLCASSGTSGAGELFFGEGSRLTVL.

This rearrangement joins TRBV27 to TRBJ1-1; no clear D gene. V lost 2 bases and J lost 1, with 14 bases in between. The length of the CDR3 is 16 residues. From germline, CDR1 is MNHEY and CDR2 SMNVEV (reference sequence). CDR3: CASSLDEVRWNTEAFF. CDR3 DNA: TGTGCCAGCAGTTTAGACGAGGTACGATGGAACACTGAAGCTTTCTTT.

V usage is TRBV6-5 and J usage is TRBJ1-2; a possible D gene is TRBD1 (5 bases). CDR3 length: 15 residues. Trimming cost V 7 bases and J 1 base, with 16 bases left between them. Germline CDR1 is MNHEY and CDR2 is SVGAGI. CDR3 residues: CASMRPGTINYGYTF. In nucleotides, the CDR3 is TGTGCCAGCATGCGCCCCGGGACTATTAACTATGGCTACACCTTC.

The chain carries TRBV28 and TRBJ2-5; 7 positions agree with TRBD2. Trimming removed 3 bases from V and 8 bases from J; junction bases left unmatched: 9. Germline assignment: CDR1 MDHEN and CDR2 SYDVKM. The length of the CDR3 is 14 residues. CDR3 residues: CASSFLAGERTQYF. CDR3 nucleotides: TGTGCCAGCAGTTTCCTCGCGGGAGAGAGAACCCAGTACTTC.

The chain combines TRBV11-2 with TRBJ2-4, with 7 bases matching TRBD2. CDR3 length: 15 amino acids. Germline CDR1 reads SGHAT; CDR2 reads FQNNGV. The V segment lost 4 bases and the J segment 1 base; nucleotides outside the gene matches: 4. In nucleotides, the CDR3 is TGTGCCAGCAGCTCGGGGGGTGCGGCCAAAAACATTCAGTACTTC. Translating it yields CASSSGGAAKNIQYF. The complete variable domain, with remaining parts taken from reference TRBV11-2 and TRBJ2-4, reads EAGVAQSPRYKIIEKRQSVAFWCNPISGHATLYWYQQILGQGPKLLIQFQNNGVVDDSQLPKDRFSAERLKGVDSTLKIQPAKLEDSAVYLCASSSGGAAKNIQYFGAGTRLSVL.

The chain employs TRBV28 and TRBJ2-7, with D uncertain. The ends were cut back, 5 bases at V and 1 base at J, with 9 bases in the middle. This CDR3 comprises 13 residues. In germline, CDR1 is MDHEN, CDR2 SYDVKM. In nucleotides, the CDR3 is TGTGCCAGCAGTCGCGGAACGTCCTACGAGCAGTACTTC. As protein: CASSRGTSYEQYF. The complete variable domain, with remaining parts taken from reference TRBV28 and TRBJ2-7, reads DVKVTQSSRYLVKRTGEKVFLECVQDMDHENMFWYRQDPGLGLRLIYFSYDVKMKEKGDIPEGYSVSREKKERFSLILESASTNQTSMYLCASSRGTSYEQYFGPGTRLTVT.

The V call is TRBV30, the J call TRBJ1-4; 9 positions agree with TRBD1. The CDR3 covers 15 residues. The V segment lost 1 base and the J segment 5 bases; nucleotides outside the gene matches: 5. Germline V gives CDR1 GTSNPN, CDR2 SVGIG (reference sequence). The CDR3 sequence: CAWSAIGQGNEKLFF. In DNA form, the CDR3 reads TGTGCCTGGAGTGCAATAGGACAGGGGAATGAAAAACTGTTTTTT.

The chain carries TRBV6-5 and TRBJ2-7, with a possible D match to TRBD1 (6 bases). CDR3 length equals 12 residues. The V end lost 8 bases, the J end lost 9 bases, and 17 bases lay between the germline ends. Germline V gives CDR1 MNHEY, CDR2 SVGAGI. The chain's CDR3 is CASGSSGVGQYF. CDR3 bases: TGTGCCAGCGGATCTTCAGGGGTTGGGCAGTACTTC.

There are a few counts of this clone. The CDR3 nucleotides read TGCGCCAGCAGCTTGGGGCTAGGTGACGGCACTGAAGCTTTCTTT. Its protein is CASSLGLGDGTEAFF. The rearrangement joins TRBV5-1 to TRBJ1-1; D is undetermined. Germline V lookup: CDR1 SGHRS, CDR2 YFSETQ. V was shortened by 0 bases and J by 4 bases, with 13 bases between the two germline ends. CDR3 size: 15 residues.

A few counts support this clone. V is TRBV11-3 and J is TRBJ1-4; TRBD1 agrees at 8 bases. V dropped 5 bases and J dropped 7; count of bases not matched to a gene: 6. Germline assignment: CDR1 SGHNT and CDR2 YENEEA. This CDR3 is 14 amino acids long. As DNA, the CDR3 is TGTGCCAGCAGCCCTGGACAGGGCGGTGAAAAACTGTTTTTT. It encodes CASSPGQGGEKLFF.

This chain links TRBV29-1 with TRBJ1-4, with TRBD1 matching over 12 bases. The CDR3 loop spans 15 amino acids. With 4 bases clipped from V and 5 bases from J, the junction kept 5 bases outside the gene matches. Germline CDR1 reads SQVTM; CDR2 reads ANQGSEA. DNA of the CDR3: TGCAGCGTTGGGGACAGGGGGCGCTGGAATGAAAAACTGTTTTTT. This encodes CSVGDRGRWNEKLFF.

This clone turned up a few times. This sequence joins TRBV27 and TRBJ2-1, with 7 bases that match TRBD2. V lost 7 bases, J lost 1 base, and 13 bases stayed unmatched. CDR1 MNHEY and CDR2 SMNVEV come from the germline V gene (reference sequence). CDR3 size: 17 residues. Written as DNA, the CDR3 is TGTGCCAGCATTCCCGAGAGAGGGCGGGGGTCCTACAATGAGCAGTTCTTC. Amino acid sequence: CASIPERGRGSYNEQFF.

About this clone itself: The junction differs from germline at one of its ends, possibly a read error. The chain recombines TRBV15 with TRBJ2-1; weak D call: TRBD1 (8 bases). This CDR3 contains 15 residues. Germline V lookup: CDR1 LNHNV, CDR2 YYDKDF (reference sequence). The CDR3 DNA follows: TGTGCCACCAGCAGAGGAGTGGGGGGGGTACAGGGGGTGATCTTC. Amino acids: CATSRGVGGVQGVIF.

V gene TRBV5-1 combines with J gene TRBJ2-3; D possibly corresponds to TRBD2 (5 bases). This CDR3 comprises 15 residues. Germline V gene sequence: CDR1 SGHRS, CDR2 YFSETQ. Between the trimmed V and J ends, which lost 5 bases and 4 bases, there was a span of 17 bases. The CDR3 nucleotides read TGCGCCAGCAGTCCCCCTCCTAGCTATGCAGATACGCAGTATTTT. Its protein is CASSPPPSYADTQYF. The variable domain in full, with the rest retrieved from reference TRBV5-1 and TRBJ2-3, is KAGVTQTPRYLIKTRGQQVTLSCSPISGHRSVSWYQQTPGQGLQFLFEYFSETQRNKGNFPGRFSGRQFSNSRSEMNVSTLELGDSALYLCASSPPPSYADTQYFGPGTRLTVL.

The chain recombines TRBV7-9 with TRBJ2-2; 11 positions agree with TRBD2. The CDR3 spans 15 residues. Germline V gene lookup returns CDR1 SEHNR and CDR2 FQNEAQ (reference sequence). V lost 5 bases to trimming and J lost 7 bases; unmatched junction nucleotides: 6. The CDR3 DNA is TGTGCCAGCAGCGATAGCGGGAGGGCCTACGGGGAGCTGTTTTTT. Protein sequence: CASSDSGRAYGELFF.

CDR3 in DNA: TGTGCCAGCAGCCCAGGCAGTATCGCTAACTATGGCTACACCTTC. Protein product: CASSPGSIANYGYTF. The chain recombines TRBV7-2 with TRBJ1-2, with D hard to call. V lost 5 bases and J 0 bases, leaving 13 bases between the germline ends. The CDR3 runs to 15 residues. Germline assignment: CDR1 SGHTA and CDR2 FQGNSA.

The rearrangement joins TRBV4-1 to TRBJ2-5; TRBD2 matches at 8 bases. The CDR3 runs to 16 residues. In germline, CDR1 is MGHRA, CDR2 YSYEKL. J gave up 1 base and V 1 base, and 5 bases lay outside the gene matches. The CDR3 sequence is CASSQAGREAQETQYF. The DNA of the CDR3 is TGCGCCAGCAGCCAAGCTGGGCGGGAGGCCCAAGAGACCCAGTACTTC.

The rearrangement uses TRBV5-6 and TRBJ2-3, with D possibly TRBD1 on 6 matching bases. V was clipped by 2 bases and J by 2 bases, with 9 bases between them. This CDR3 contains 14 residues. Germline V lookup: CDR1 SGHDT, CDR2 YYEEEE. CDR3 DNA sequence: TGTGCCAGCAGCTTATCAGGGGACACAGATACGCAGTATTTT. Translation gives CASSLSGDTDTQYF.

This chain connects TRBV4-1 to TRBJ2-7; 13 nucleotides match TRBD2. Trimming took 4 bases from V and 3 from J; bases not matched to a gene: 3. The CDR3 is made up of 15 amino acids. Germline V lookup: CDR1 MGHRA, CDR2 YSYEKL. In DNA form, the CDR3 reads TGCGCCAGCAGCCCCGGGACTAGCGGGATCTACGAGCAGTACTTC. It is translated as CASSPGTSGIYEQYF.

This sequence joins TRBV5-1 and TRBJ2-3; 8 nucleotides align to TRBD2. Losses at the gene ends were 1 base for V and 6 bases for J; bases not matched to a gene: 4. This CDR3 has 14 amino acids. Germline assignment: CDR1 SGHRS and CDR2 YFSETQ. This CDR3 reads CASSLSTSGDTQYF. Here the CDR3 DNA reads TGCGCCAGCAGCTTGAGTACTAGCGGTGATACGCAGTATTTT.

The CDR3 is CASSVGGYQETQYF. The CDR3 DNA sequence: TGTGCCAGCAGCGTAGGCGGGTACCAAGAGACCCAGTACTTC. V usage is TRBV9 and J usage is TRBJ2-5, with a tentative D call TRBD2 (5 bases). The CDR3 is made up of 14 amino acids. The V gene's germline CDR1 is SGDLS and CDR2 YYNGEE. Trimming cost V 0 bases and J 0 bases, with 6 bases left between them.